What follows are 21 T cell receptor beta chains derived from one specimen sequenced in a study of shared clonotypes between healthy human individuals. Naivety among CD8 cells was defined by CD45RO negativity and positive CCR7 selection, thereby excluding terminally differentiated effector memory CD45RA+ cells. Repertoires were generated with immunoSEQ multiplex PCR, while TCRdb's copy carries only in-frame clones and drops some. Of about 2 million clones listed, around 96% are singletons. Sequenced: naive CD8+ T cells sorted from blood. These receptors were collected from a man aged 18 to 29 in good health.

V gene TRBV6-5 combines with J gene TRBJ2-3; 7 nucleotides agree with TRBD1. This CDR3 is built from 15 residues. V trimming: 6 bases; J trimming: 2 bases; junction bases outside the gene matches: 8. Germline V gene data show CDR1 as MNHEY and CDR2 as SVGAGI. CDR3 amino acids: CASSHPGQITDTQYF. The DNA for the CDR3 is TGTGCCAGCAGCCACCCGGGACAGATCACAGATACGCAGTATTTT.

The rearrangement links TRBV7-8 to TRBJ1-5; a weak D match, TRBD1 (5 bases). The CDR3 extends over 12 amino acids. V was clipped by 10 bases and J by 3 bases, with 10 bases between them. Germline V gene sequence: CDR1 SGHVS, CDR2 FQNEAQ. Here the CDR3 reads CATGDLNQPQHF. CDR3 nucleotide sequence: TGTGCCACTGGGGACCTCAATCAGCCCCAGCATTTT.

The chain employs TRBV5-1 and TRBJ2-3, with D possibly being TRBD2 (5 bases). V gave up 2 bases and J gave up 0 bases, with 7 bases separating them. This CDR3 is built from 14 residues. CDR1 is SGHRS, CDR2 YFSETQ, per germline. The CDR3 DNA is TGCGCCAGCAGCTTTGAGGGTAGCACAGATACGCAGTATTTT. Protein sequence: CASSFEGSTDTQYF.

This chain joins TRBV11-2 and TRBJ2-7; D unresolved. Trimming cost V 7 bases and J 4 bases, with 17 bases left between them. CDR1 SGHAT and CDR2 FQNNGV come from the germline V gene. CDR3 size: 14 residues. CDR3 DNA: TGTGCCAGCACCCCGGGCTATGGAGCTTACGAGCAGTACTTC. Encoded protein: CASTPGYGAYEQYF.

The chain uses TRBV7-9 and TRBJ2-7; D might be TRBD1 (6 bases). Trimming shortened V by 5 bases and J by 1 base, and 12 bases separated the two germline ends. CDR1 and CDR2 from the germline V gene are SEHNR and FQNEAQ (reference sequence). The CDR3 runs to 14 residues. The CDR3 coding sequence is TGTGCCAGCAGCGACGGACAGTATTCCTACGAGCAGTACTTC. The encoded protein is CASSDGQYSYEQYF.

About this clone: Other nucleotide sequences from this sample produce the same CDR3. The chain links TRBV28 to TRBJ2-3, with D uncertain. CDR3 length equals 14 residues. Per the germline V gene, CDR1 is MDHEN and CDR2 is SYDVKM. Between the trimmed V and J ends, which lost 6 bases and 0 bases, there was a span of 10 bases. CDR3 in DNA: TGTGCCAGCAGCCAAACAGCTAGCACAGATACGCAGTATTTT. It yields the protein CASSQTASTDTQYF.

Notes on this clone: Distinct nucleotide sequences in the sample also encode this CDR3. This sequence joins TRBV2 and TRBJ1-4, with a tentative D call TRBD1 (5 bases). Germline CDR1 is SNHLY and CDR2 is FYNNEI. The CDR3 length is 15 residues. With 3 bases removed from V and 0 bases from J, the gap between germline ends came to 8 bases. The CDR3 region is CASSEGGSTNEKLFF. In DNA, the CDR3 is TGTGCCAGCAGTGAGGGGGGTTCAACTAATGAAAAACTGTTTTTT.

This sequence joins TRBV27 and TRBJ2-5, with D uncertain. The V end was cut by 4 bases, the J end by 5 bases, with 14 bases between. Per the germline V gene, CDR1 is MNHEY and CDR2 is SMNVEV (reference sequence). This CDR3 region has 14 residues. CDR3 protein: CASSYLTSRETQYF. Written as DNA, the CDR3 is TGTGCCAGCAGTTACTTGACTTCAAGGGAGACCCAGTACTTC.

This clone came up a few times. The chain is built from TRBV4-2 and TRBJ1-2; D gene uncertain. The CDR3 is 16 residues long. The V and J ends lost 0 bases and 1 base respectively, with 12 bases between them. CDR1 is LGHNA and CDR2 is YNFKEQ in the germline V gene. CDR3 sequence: CASSQDWQEGNYGYTF. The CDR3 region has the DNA TGTGCCAGCAGCCAAGATTGGCAGGAGGGTAACTATGGCTACACCTTC.

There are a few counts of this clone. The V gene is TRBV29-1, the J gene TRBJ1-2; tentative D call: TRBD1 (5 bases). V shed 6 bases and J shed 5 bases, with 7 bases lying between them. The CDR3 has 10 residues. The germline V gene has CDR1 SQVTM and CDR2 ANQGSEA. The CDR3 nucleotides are TGCAGCGTAGGACATTATGGCTACACCTTC. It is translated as CSVGHYGYTF.

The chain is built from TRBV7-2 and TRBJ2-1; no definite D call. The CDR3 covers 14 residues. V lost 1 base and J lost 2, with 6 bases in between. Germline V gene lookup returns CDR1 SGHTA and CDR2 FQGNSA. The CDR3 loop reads CASSLVRPYNEQFF. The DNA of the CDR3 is TGTGCCAGCAGCTTAGTACGGCCCTACAATGAGCAGTTCTTC.

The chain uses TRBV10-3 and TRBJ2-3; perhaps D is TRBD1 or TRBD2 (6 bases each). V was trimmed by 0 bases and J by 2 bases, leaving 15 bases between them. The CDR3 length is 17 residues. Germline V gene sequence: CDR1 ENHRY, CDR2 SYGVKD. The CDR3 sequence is CAISESGGTGLTDTQYF. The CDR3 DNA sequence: TGTGCCATCAGTGAGTCGGGAGGAACAGGGCTCACAGATACGCAGTATTTT.

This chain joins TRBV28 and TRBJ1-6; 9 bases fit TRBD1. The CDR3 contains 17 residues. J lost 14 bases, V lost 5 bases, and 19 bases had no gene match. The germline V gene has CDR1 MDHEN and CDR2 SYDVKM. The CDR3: CASSRGTSLTGGLALHF. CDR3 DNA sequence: TGTGCCAGCAGTCGAGGGACCTCCCTAACAGGGGGCTTAGCCCTCCACTTT. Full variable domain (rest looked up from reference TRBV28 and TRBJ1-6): DVKVTQSSRYLVKRTGEKVFLECVQDMDHENMFWYRQDPGLGLRLIYFSYDVKMKEKGDIPEGYSVSREKKERFSLILESASTNQTSMYLCASSRGTSLTGGLALHFGNGTRLTVT.

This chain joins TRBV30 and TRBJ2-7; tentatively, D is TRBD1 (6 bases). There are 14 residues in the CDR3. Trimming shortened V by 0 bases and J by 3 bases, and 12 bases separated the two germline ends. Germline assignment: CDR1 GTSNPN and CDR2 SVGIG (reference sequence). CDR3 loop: CAWSVGAAVYEQYF. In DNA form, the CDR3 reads TGTGCCTGGAGTGTGGGGGCAGCGGTCTACGAGCAGTACTTC.

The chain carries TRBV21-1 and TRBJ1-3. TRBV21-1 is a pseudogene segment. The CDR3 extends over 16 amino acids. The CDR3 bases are TGTGCCAGCAGCAATTCGGGGGCAACTAAGGGAAACACCATATATTTT. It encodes CASSNSGATKGNTIYF.

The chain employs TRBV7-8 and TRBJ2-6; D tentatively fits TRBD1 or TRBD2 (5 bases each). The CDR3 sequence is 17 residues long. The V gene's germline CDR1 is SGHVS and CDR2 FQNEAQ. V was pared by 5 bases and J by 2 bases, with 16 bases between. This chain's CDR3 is CASSADLVGAGANVLTF. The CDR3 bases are TGTGCCAGCAGCGCCGACCTCGTGGGGGCTGGGGCCAACGTCCTGACTTTC.

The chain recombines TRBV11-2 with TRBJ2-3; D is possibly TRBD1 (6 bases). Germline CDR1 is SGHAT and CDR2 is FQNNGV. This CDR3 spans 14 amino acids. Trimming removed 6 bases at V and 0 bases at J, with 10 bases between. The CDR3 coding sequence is TGTGCCAGCAGGGACAGCACTAGCACAGATACGCAGTATTTT. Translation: CASRDSTSTDTQYF.

CDR3 nucleotides: TGTGCCAGCAGCGTAGCAGTGGCTTTGAACACCGGGGAGCTGTTTTTT. This codes for CASSVAVALNTGELFF. The gene calls are TRBV9 and TRBJ2-2; D is unresolved. Trimming shortened V by 0 bases and J by 1 base, and 10 bases separated the two germline ends. Germline V gene lookup returns CDR1 SGDLS and CDR2 YYNGEE. There are 16 residues in the CDR3.

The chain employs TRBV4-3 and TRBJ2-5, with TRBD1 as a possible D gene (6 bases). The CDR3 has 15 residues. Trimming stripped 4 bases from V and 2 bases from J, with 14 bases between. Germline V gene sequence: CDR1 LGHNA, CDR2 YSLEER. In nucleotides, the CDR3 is TGCGCCAGCAGCCGAATAACAGGGATACAAGAGACCCAGTACTTC. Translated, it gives CASSRITGIQETQYF.

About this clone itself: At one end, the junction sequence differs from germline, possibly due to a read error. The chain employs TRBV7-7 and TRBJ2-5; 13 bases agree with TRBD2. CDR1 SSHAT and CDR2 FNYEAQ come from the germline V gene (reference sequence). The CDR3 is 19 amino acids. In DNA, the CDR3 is TGTGCTAGCAGCCCCGGGACTAGCGGGAACCCACCCCTCCAAGAGACCCAGTACTTC. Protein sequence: CASSPGTSGNPPLQETQYF.

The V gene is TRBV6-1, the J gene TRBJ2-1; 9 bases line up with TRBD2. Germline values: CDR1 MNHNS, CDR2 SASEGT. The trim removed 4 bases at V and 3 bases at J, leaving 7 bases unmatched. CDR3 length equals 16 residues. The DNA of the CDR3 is TGTGCCAGCAGTGGTTTAGCGGGAGACAGCTACAATGAGCAGTTCTTC. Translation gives CASSGLAGDSYNEQFF.